This T cell receptor (beta chain) was documented in a study of early T cells in non-severe SARS-CoV-2 infection. V lost 2 bases and J lost 9; bases outside the gene matches: 9. From germline, CDR1 is SGHVS and CDR2 FNYEAQ. The CDR3 has 15 residues. This clonotype appeared many times. Unique molecular identifiers tagged individual cDNA molecules. TCRdb re-called the 5' RACE reads with MiXCR, one entry per CDR3 protein. Of about 69,000 distinct CDR3 sequences listed, roughly 8.7% are singletons. The rearrangement links TRBV7-6 to TRBJ2-1; 8 nucleotides line up with TRBD2. Sequenced input: whole blood. This sequence originates from an adult who was a healthcare worker with PCR-confirmed SARS-CoV-2 infection or an uninfected control (not recorded which). The CDR3 DNA reads as TGTGCCAGCAGCTTATCGACTAGCGACGTCGGTGAGCAGTTCTTC. This sequence encodes CASSLSTSDVGEQFF. The whole variable domain, remainder taken from reference TRBV7-6 and TRBJ2-1, is GAGVSQSPRYKVTKRGQDVALRCDPISGHVSLYWYRQALGQGPEFLTYFNYEAQQDKSGLPNDRFSAERPEGSISTLTIQRTEQRDSAMYRCASSLSTSDVGEQFFGPGTRLTVL.